The 29 T cell receptor beta chains listed next were all sequenced from one sample in a study of blood T cell repertoires in COVID-19. The protocol was immunoSEQ multiplex PCR, while the TCRdb copy is restricted to in-frame clones and leaves out a portion. The sample includes some 150,000 clones, roughly four fifths of them seen just once. The sample taken for sequencing was PBMCs or T cells enriched from blood (not recorded which). The receptors come from a young woman who had been exposed to COVID-19.

V and J are TRBV19 and TRBJ1-5, with D perhaps matching TRBD1 (5 bases). Germline V gives CDR1 LNHDA, CDR2 SQIVND (reference sequence). This CDR3 is 20 amino acids long. V was shortened by 0 bases and J by 0 bases, with 21 bases between the two germline ends. CDR3 sequence (DNA): TGTGCCAGTAGTATAGAGATGGGGCAGGTTCGGCTTTATAGCAATCAGCCCCAGCATTTT. It encodes CASSIEMGQVRLYSNQPQHF.

The chain recombines TRBV7-3 with TRBJ2-2, with a tentative D call TRBD2 (6 bases). Germline CDR1 reads SGHTA; CDR2 reads FQGTGA. Between the trimmed V and J ends, which lost 1 base and 1 base, there was a span of 22 bases. The CDR3 sequence is 20 residues long. CDR3 nucleotides: TGTGCCAGCAGCTTAATTTCGATGTCCAGGCGGGATCAGAACACCGGGGAGCTGTTTTTT. This encodes CASSLISMSRRDQNTGELFF.

The chain links TRBV19 to TRBJ2-1; 9 bases line up with TRBD2. The CDR3 totals 16 residues. Germline V gives CDR1 LNHDA, CDR2 SQIVND (reference sequence). V lost 4 bases to trimming and J lost 6 bases; unmatched junction nucleotides: 10. The CDR3 DNA reads TGTGCCAGTAGTACTGGGACTAGCCCAACTTTCAATGAGCAGTTCTTC. Protein product: CASSTGTSPTFNEQFF.

The rearrangement uses TRBV7-9 and TRBJ2-3; perhaps TRBD2 as D (5 bases). This CDR3 region has 14 residues. The germline V and J ends were trimmed by 7 bases and 4 bases, with 15 bases remaining between them. Germline CDR1 SEHNR, CDR2 FQNEAQ (reference sequence). The CDR3 reads CASTQLGSPDTQYF. In DNA, the CDR3 is TGTGCCAGCACCCAGTTAGGGAGCCCAGATACGCAGTATTTT.

The V and J genes are TRBV7-2 and TRBJ2-7; possibly TRBD2 for D (6 bases). The V and J ends lost 4 bases and 2 bases respectively, with 12 bases between them. The CDR3 contains 14 residues. Germline lookup yields CDR1 SGHTA and CDR2 FQGNSA. CDR3 protein: CASSSPGGPYEQYF. The CDR3 DNA reads TGTGCCAGCAGCTCCCCTGGAGGGCCCTACGAGCAGTACTTC.

As DNA, the CDR3 is TGTGCCAGCAGCCCGCTCCTGGGGGCGACTGAAGCTTTCTTT. Its protein product is CASSPLLGATEAFF. The V and J genes are TRBV14 and TRBJ1-1; possibly TRBD1 for D (6 bases). The CDR3 is 14 residues long. Germline V gives CDR1 SGHDN, CDR2 FVKESK. V lost 4 bases and J 5 bases, leaving 14 bases between the germline ends.

The rearrangement links TRBV5-1 to TRBJ2-7; 9 positions match TRBD2. CDR3 size: 15 residues. CDR1 and CDR2 from the germline V gene are SGHRS and YFSETQ. J was trimmed by 7 bases and V by 4 bases; bases with no gene match: 12. The chain's CDR3 is CASSPIAGVPQEQYF. The CDR3 DNA reads as TGCGCCAGCAGCCCTATAGCGGGAGTCCCTCAGGAGCAGTACTTC. Based on the CDR3 plus reference TRBV5-1 and TRBJ2-7, the full variable domain is KAGVTQTPRYLIKTRGQQVTLSCSPISGHRSVSWYQQTPGQGLQFLFEYFSETQRNKGNFPGRFSGRQFSNSRSEMNVSTLELGDSALYLCASSPIAGVPQEQYFGPGTRLTVT.

Only a few counts were recorded for this clone. J is TRBJ1-1 and V is TRBV19; unclear D gene. CDR1 is LNHDA, CDR2 SQIVND, per germline (reference sequence). Trimming removed 0 bases from V and 5 bases from J, with 10 bases in between. CDR3 length: 14 amino acids. The CDR3 DNA is TGTGCCAGTAGTATAGACATCACATTGACTGAAGCTTTCTTT. Translating it yields CASSIDITLTEAFF.

The chain combines TRBV7-3 with TRBJ1-2; 11 bases align to TRBD1. Looked up from germline, CDR1 is SGHTA and CDR2 is FQGTGA. The CDR3 loop spans 15 amino acids. V was pared by 5 bases and J by 7 bases, with 9 bases of the junction left unmatched. The chain's CDR3 is CASSPNPGTGGGYTF. In DNA, the CDR3 is TGTGCCAGCAGCCCAAACCCCGGGACAGGGGGTGGCTACACCTTC. Together with reference TRBV7-3 and TRBJ1-2, the CDR3 gives the full variable domain: GAGVSQTPSNKVTEKGKYVELRCDPISGHTALYWYRQSLGQGPEFLIYFQGTGAADDSGLPNDRFFAVRPEGSVSTLKIQRTERGDSAVYLCASSPNPGTGGGYTFGSGTRLTVV.

The gene calls are TRBV11-2 and TRBJ2-3, with D possibly TRBD2 on 6 matching bases. CDR3 length equals 14 residues. Trimming pared 4 bases from V and 4 bases from J, leaving 12 bases between. Germline values: CDR1 SGHAT, CDR2 FQNNGV. The DNA of the CDR3 is TGTGCCAGCAGCTCAACTTGGGGGGCAGATACGCAGTATTTT. Residues: CASSSTWGADTQYF.

The chain is built from TRBV7-9 and TRBJ2-3, with D possibly matching TRBD2 (6 bases). Germline-derived CDR1 and CDR2 are SEHNR and FQNEAQ (reference sequence). The CDR3 is 15 amino acids. V lost 5 bases to trimming and J lost 2 bases, with 14 bases between them. Here the CDR3 DNA reads TGTGCCAGCAGCCCGACTAGACCAAACACAGATACGCAGTATTTT. Its protein product is CASSPTRPNTDTQYF. Combining the CDR3 with reference TRBV7-9 and TRBJ2-3 gives the whole variable domain DTGVSQNPRHKITKRGQNVTFRCDPISEHNRLYWYRQTLGQGPEFLTYFQNEAQLEKSRLLSDRFSAERPKGSFSTLEIQRTEQGDSAMYLCASSPTRPNTDTQYFGPGTRLTVL.

The chain employs TRBV4-1 and TRBJ1-2; 8 bases are a match to TRBD1. The germline gives CDR1 MGHRA, CDR2 YSYEKL. Trimming took 0 bases from V and 8 from J; bases not matched to a gene: 11. CDR3 length equals 16 residues. This chain's CDR3 is CASSQDPAGQDGGYTF. CDR3 DNA sequence: TGCGCCAGCAGCCAAGATCCCGCGGGACAGGACGGGGGCTACACCTTC.

This chain joins TRBV19 and TRBJ1-1; the D is unclear. V was trimmed by 7 bases and J by 4 bases, leaving 22 bases between them. The CDR3 sequence is 16 residues long. Germline V gene data show CDR1 as LNHDA and CDR2 as SQIVND (reference sequence). The CDR3 nucleotides are TGTGCCAGTACATATACCCGAGGAGGAGACGGCACTGAAGCTTTCTTT. Amino acid sequence: CASTYTRGGDGTEAFF.

In this sample, this clone turned up once. The J gene is TRBJ1-5, the V gene TRBV30; D remains ambiguous. V lost 5 bases, J lost 1 base, and 6 bases lay in between. This CDR3 has 12 residues. Germline values: CDR1 GTSNPN, CDR2 SVGIG (reference sequence). CDR3: CAWAASNQPQHF. In DNA, the CDR3 is TGTGCCTGGGCCGCGAGCAATCAGCCCCAGCATTTT.

The chain has TRBV12-5 and TRBJ1-3; 10 bases are shared with TRBD1. The CDR3 length is 16 residues. After removal of 5 bases from V and 4 bases from J, the junction contained 8 bases not matched to a gene. CDR1 and CDR2 (germline): LGHNT, FRNRAP. CDR3 in amino acids: CASGAGQGITGNTIYF. The CDR3 DNA reads TGTGCTAGTGGTGCGGGACAGGGGATCACAGGAAACACCATATATTTT.

The J gene is TRBJ1-6, the V gene TRBV30; TRBD1 matches 7 bases. Trimming removed 4 bases from V and 6 bases from J; junction bases left unmatched: 3. This CDR3 has 13 residues. CDR1 is GTSNPN, CDR2 SVGIG, per germline (reference sequence). The CDR3 spells CAWKGQPNSPLHF. In DNA, the CDR3 is TGTGCCTGGAAGGGACAGCCTAATTCACCCCTCCACTTT.

V is TRBV5-5 and J is TRBJ2-5, with 10 bases aligning to TRBD1. Looked up from germline, CDR1 is SGHKS and CDR2 is YYEKEE (reference sequence). The CDR3 sequence is 18 residues long. V dropped 2 bases and J dropped 5; count of bases not matched to a gene: 15. The chain's CDR3 is CASSLQPGTGVMRETQYF. CDR3 DNA: TGTGCCAGCAGCTTACAGCCCGGGACAGGGGTAATGAGGGAGACCCAGTACTTC.

This sequence joins TRBV4-3 and TRBJ1-5; D gene unclear. The CDR3 runs to 16 residues. Trimming shortened V by 2 bases and J by 1 base, and 12 bases separated the two germline ends. Germline CDR1 LGHNA, CDR2 YSLEER. The CDR3 nucleotides are TGCGCCAGCAGCCAACTAAGAACAGCCAGCAATCAGCCCCAGCATTTT. It is translated as CASSQLRTASNQPQHF.

This clone was detected only once. This CDR3 is CASSSWGQGNYEQYF. CDR3 DNA: TGTGCCAGCAGTTCGTGGGGGCAGGGAAACTACGAGCAGTACTTC. This chain uses TRBV28 with TRBJ2-7; the D gene is possibly TRBD1 (6 bases). The germline V gene has CDR1 MDHEN and CDR2 SYDVKM. V was pared by 4 bases and J by 3 bases, with 16 bases between. The CDR3 is made up of 15 amino acids.

The chain combines TRBV5-5 with TRBJ1-1; a possible D gene is TRBD1 (6 bases). CDR1 is SGHKS, CDR2 YYEKEE, per germline (reference sequence). V shed 0 bases and J shed 1 base, with 13 bases lying between them. This CDR3 is 16 amino acids long. The CDR3 DNA sequence: TGTGCCAGCAGCTTGGTTTACAGGGCGACGAACACTGAAGCTTTCTTT. This encodes CASSLVYRATNTEAFF.

This rearrangement joins TRBV11-2 to TRBJ2-3, with 14 nucleotides matching TRBD2. Germline assignment: CDR1 SGHAT and CDR2 FQNNGV. The junction had 7 bases not matched to a gene; V was cut back by 5 bases and J by 3 bases. The CDR3 loop spans 17 amino acids. The CDR3, as DNA: TGTGCCAGCAGCCTCACCGGGACTAGCGGGAGAACAGATACGCAGTATTTT. This codes for CASSLTGTSGRTDTQYF.

This clone was detected only once. The J gene is TRBJ1-2, the V gene TRBV30; D ambiguous. This CDR3 contains 13 residues. Trimming left V 4 bases short and J 6 bases short, with 15 bases between. The V gene's germline CDR1 is GTSNPN and CDR2 SVGIG (reference sequence). This chain's CDR3 is CAWTKTRLDGYTF. The CDR3 region has the DNA TGTGCCTGGACCAAGACTCGACTCGATGGCTACACCTTC.

This clone was seen a few times. Distinct nucleotide sequences in the sample also encode this CDR3. The chain uses TRBV19 and TRBJ2-7; TRBD1 matches 8 bases. There are 13 residues in the CDR3. The V segment lost 5 bases and the J segment 4 bases; nucleotides outside the gene matches: 4. Germline CDR1 and CDR2: LNHDA and SQIVND (reference sequence). CDR3: CASSAGQGYEQYF. In DNA form, the CDR3 reads TGTGCCAGTAGTGCCGGACAGGGTTACGAGCAGTACTTC.

The chain is built from TRBV6-2 or TRBV6-3 and TRBJ2-2; a weak D match, TRBD1 (5 bases). Germline V CDR1 and CDR2: MNHEY, SVGEGT. Trimming removed 0 bases from V and 6 bases from J, with 11 bases in between. This CDR3 is built from 15 residues. DNA for the CDR3: TGTGCCAGCAGTTACTCCCAGGGCGAACCCGGGGAGCTGTTTTTT. Its protein is CASSYSQGEPGELFF.

This chain connects TRBV12-3 or TRBV12-4 to TRBJ1-1; TRBD1 aligns across 10 bases. J lost 9 bases, V lost 5 bases, and 6 bases had no gene match. The CDR3 length is 13 residues. The CDR3, as DNA: TGTGCCAGCAGTCCTTGGACAGGGGGGCAAGCTTTCTTT. Translating gives CASSPWTGGQAFF.

The V call is TRBV7-2, the J call TRBJ1-2; TRBD1 might be the D (5 bases). Germline loops: CDR1 SGHTA, CDR2 FQGNSA. The CDR3 consists of 15 residues. V lost 4 bases and J lost 4, with 16 bases in between. The CDR3 nucleotides are TGTGCCAGCAGCTCGCGGGGGGACGACCTCTATGGCTACACCTTC. It is translated as CASSSRGDDLYGYTF.

The rearrangement uses TRBV6-5 and TRBJ2-7; 10 bases agree with TRBD1. CDR1 is MNHEY and CDR2 is SVGAGI in the germline V gene. V trimming: 0 bases; J trimming: 5 bases; junction bases outside the gene matches: 4. The CDR3 is 15 amino acids. DNA for the CDR3: TGTGCCAGCAGTTACTCTAGACAGGGGGCCCACGAGCAGTACTTC. Its protein is CASSYSRQGAHEQYF.

This chain links TRBV4-1 with TRBJ2-2; D ambiguous. The CDR3 extends over 13 amino acids. The V gene's germline CDR1 is MGHRA and CDR2 YSYEKL. The germline V and J ends were trimmed by 8 bases and 4 bases, with 11 bases remaining between them. In DNA form, the CDR3 reads TGCGCCAGCTTAGCAGACTCCACCGGGGAGCTGTTTTTT. Protein sequence: CASLADSTGELFF.

The chain couples TRBV7-9 to TRBJ1-1; D is uncertain. The CDR3 sequence is 12 residues long. Germline CDR1 reads SEHNR; CDR2 reads FQNEAQ (reference sequence). Trimming cost V 3 bases and J 3 bases, with 5 bases left between them. In DNA, the CDR3 is TGTGCCAGCAGCTTCGGGGACACTGAAGCTTTCTTT. This codes for CASSFGDTEAFF. The full variable domain, completed using reference TRBV7-9 and TRBJ1-1, is DTGVSQNPRHKITKRGQNVTFRCDPISEHNRLYWYRQTLGQGPEFLTYFQNEAQLEKSRLLSDRFSAERPKGSFSTLEIQRTEQGDSAMYLCASSFGDTEAFFGQGTRLTVV.